This TCR beta chain was sequenced in a study of human T cells and chemical hapten exposure. TCRdb fed the RACE reads into MiXCR, producing one record per CDR3 protein. Of around 62,000 distinct CDR3 sequences listed, roughly 6.7% are singletons. The time point denotes: pre-sensitization, week 0. Treatment here: therapeutic diphenylcyclopropenone sensitization with weekly scalp DPC. Germline V gives CDR1 SQVTM, CDR2 ANQGSEA. The CDR3 contains 13 residues. The V segment lost 5 bases and the J segment 2 bases; nucleotides outside the gene matches: 3. This clonotype was counted at least ten times. Its cognate antigen is unknown. General study points: Counts of expanded TCRs (at PT1) showed a positive correlation with patch test score. TCRs above 1 in 1000 frequency did not change with DPC sensitization. Among expanded TCRs, significantly more large CDR3 similarity clusters formed than among controls.

Material: whole blood, obtained in connection with sensitization to the hapten diphenylcyclopropenone (DPC). This clonotype originated in a woman in her 30s with alopecia areata. Some clones in this sample may be carry-over from other donors' samples. The gene calls are TRBV29-1 and TRBJ1-5; TRBD1 matches at 7 bases. CDR3 sequence: CSVLTGRNQPQHF. In DNA, the CDR3 is TGCAGCGTTCTGACAGGGCGCAATCAGCCCCAGCATTTT.